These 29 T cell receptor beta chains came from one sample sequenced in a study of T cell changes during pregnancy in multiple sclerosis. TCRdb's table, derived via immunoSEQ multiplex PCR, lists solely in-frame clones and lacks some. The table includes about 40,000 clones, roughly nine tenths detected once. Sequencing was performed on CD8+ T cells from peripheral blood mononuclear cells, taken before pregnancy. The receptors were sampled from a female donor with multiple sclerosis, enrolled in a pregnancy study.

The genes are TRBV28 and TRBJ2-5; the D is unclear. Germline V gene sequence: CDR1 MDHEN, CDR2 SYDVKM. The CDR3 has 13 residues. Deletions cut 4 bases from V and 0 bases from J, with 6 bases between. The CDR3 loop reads CASSSLYQETQYF. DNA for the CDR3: TGTGCCAGCAGTTCTTTGTACCAAGAGACCCAGTACTTC.

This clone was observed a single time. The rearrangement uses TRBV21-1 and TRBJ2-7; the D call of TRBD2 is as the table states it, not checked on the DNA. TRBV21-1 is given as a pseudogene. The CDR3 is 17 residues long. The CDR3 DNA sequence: TGTGCCAGCAGCAAAGTTGGTAGCGGGAGAGTATTTCCCGAGCAGTACTTC. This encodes CASSKVGSGRVFPEQYF.

Written as DNA, the CDR3 is TGTGCCAGCAGCCCGGGACTAGCGGGCGGGGAGACCCAGTACTTC. This sequence encodes CASSPGLAGGETQYF. This rearrangement joins TRBV13 to TRBJ2-5; TRBD2 agrees at 12 bases. Germline CDR1 PRHDT, CDR2 FYEKMQ (reference sequence). The length of the CDR3 is 15 residues. Unmatched junction bases numbered 6, after V lost 5 bases and J lost 5 bases.

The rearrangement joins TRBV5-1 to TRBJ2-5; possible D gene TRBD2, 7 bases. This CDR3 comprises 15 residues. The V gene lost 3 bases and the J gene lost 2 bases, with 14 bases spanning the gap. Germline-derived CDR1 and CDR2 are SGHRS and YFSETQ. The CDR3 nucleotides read TGCGCCAGCAGCTGGGAGGGGCAGGGGCAAGAGACCCAGTACTTC. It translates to CASSWEGQGQETQYF. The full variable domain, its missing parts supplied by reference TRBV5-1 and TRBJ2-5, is KAGVTQTPRYLIKTRGQQVTLSCSPISGHRSVSWYQQTPGQGLQFLFEYFSETQRNKGNFPGRFSGRQFSNSRSEMNVSTLELGDSALYLCASSWEGQGQETQYFGPGTRLLVL.

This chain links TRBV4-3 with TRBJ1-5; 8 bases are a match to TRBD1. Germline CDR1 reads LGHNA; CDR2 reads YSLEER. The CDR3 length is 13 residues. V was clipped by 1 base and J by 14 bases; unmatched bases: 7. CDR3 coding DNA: TGCGCCAGCAGCCAAGGCAACACAGGGGGGAAGCATTTT. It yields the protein CASSQGNTGGKHF.

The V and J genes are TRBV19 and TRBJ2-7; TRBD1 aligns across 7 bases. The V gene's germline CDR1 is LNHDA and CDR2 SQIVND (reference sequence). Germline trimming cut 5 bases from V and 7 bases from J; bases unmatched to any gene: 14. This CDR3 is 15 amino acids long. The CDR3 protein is CASSLNSGQFTEQYF. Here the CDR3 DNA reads TGTGCCAGTAGTCTTAATTCGGGACAGTTCACGGAGCAGTACTTC.

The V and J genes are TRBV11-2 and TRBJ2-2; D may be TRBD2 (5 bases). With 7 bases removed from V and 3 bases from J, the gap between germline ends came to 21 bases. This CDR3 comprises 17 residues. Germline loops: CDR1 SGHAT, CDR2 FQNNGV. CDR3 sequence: CASTHWEAEHYTGELFF. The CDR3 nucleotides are TGTGCCAGCACCCACTGGGAAGCGGAACACTACACCGGGGAGCTGTTTTTT.

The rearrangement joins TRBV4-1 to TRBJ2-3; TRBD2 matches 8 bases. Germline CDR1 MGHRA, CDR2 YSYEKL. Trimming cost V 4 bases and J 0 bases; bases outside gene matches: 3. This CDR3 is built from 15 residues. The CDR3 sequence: CASSRASGSTDTQYF. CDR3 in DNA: TGCGCCAGCAGCCGGGCTAGCGGGAGCACAGATACGCAGTATTTT.

CDR3 protein: CASSFSSWETQYF. CDR3 DNA sequence: TGTGCCAGCAGCTTTTCAAGCTGGGAGACCCAGTACTTC. The chain uses TRBV7-8 and TRBJ2-5; D call uncertain. The CDR3 loop spans 13 amino acids. CDR1 is SGHVS, CDR2 FQNEAQ, per germline. V gave up 3 bases and J gave up 5 bases, with 10 bases separating them.

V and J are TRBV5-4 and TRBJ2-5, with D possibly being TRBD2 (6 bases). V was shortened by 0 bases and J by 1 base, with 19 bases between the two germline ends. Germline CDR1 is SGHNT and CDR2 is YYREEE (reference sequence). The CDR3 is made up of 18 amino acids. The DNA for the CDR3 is TGTGCCAGCAGCTTGGCCGTTTTTCGGGAGAGGGTCCAAGAGACCCAGTACTTC. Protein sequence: CASSLAVFRERVQETQYF.

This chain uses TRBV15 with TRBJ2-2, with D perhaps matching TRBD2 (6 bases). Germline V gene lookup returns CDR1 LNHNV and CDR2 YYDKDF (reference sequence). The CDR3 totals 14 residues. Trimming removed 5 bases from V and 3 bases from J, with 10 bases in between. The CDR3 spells CATSGSGYTGELFF. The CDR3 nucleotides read TGTGCCACCAGCGGTAGCGGCTACACCGGGGAGCTGTTTTTT.

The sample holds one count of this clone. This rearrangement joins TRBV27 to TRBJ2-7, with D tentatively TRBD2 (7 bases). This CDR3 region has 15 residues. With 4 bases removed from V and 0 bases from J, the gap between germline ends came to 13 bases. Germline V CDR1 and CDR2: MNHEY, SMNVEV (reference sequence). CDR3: CASSWGGGSSYEQYF. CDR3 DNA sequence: TGTGCCAGCAGTTGGGGAGGGGGGAGCTCCTACGAGCAGTACTTC.

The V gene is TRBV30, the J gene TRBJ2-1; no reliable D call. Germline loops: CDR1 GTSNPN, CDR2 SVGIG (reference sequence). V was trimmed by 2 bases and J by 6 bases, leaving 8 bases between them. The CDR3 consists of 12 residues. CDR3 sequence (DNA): TGTGCCTGGAGTTACAGCCTCAATGAGCAGTTCTTC. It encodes CAWSYSLNEQFF.

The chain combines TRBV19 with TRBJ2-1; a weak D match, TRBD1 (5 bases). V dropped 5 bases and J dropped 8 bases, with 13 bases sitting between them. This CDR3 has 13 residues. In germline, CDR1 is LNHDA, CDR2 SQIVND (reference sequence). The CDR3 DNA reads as TGTGCCAGTAGTTTAGGACAATGGGATGAGCAGTTCTTC. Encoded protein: CASSLGQWDEQFF.

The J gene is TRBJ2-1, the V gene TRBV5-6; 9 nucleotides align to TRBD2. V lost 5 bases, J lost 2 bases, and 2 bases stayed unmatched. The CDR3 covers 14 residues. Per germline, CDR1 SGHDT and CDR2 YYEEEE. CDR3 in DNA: TGTGCCAGCAGTAGCGGGAGCCCCTACAATGAGCAGTTCTTC. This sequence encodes CASSSGSPYNEQFF.

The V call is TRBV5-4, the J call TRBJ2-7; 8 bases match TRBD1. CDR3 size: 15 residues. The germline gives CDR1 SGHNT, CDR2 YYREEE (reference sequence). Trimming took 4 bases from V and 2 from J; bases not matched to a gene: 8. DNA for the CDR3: TGTGCCAGCAGCCCGAACCAGGGGGCCGCCTACGAGCAGTACTTC. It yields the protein CASSPNQGAAYEQYF.

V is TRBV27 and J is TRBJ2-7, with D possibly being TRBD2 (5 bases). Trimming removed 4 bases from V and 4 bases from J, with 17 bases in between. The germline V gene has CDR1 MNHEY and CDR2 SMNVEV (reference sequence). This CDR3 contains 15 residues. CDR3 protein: CASSSAGLIPYEQYF. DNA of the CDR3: TGTGCCAGCAGTTCCGCCGGACTCATTCCGTACGAGCAGTACTTC.

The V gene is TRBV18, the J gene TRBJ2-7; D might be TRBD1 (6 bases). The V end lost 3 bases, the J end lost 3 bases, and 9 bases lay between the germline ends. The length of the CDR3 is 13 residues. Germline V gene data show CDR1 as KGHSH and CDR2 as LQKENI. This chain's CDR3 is CASSPEDSYEQYF. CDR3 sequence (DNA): TGTGCCAGCTCACCGGAGGACAGCTACGAGCAGTACTTC.

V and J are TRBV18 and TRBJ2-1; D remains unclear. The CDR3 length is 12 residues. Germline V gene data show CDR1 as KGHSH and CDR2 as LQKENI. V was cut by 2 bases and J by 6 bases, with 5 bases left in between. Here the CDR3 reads CASSPRSNEQFF. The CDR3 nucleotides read TGTGCCAGCTCACCAAGGAGCAATGAGCAGTTCTTC.

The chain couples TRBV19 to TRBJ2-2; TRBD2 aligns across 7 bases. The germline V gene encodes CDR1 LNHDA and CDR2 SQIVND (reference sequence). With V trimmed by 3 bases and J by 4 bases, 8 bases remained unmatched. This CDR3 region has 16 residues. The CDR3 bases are TGTGCCAGTAGTATGTTTGCGGGAGTTTTCACCGGGGAGCTGTTTTTT. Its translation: CASSMFAGVFTGELFF.

Written as DNA, the CDR3 is TGTGCCAGTAGTATAGGAGTTACTGAAGCTTTCTTT. Residues: CASSIGVTEAFF. V is TRBV19 and J is TRBJ1-1; D uncertain. Trimming stripped 1 base from V and 5 bases from J, with 5 bases between. The CDR3 consists of 12 residues. The germline CDR1 and CDR2 sequences are LNHDA and SQIVND (reference sequence).

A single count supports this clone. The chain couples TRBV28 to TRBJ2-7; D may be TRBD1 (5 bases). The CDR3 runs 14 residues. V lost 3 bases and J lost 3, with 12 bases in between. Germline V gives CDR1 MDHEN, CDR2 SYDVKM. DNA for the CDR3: TGTGCCAGCAGTTTCCAGGGTCCTTACTACGAGCAGTACTTC. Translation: CASSFQGPYYEQYF.

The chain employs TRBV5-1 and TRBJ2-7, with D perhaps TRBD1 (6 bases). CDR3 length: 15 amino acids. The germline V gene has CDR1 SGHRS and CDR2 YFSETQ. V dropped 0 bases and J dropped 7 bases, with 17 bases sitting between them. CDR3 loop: CASSLGFRGSGEQYF. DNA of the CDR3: TGCGCCAGCAGCTTGGGATTCAGGGGTTCGGGAGAGCAGTACTTC.

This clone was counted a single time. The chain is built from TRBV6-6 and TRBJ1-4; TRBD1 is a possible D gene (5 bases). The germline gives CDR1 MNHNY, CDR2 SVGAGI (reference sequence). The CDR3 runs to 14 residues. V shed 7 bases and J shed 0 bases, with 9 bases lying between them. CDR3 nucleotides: TGTGCCAGCACCGAGACAGCAACTAATGAAAAACTGTTTTTT. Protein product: CASTETATNEKLFF.

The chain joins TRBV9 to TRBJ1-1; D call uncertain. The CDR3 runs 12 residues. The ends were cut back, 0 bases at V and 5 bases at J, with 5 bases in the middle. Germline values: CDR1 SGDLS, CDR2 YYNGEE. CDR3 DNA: TGTGCCAGCAGCGTAGTGAGTACTGAAGCTTTCTTT. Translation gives CASSVVSTEAFF.

The CDR3 loop reads CASSPGTTYHNEQFF. The CDR3 nucleotides are TGTGCCAGCAGCCCCGGGACTACATACCACAATGAGCAGTTCTTC. The chain carries TRBV2 and TRBJ2-1, with 7 nucleotides matching TRBD2. The germline CDR1 and CDR2 sequences are SNHLY and FYNNEI. The V and J ends lost 6 bases and 5 bases, in that order; junction bases with no gene match: 10. The CDR3 totals 15 residues.

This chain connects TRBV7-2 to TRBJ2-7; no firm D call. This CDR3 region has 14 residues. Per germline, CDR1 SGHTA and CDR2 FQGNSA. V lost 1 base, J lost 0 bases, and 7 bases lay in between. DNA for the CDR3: TGTGCCAGCAGCTTAGTAGCCGGCTCCTACGAGCAGTACTTC. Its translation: CASSLVAGSYEQYF.

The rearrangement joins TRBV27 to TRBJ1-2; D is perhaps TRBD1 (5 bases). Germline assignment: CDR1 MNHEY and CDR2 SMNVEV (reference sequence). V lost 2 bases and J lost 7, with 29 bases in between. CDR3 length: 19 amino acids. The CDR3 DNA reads TGTGCCAGCAGTTTAGGCTCAGGGCACCCCCTACCCGGGGAGGGTGGCTACACCTTC. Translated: CASSLGSGHPLPGEGGYTF.

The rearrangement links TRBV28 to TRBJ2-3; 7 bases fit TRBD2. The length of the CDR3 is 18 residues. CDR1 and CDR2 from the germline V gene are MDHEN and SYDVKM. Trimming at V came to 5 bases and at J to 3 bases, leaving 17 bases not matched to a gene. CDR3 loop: CASSLTSRLATQTDTQYF. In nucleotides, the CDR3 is TGTGCCAGCAGTCTCACCTCCCGACTAGCAACCCAAACAGATACGCAGTATTTT.